This T cell receptor (beta chain) is drawn from a study of T cell responses to AZD1222 COVID-19 vaccine. Looking at the study overall: Second-dose intervals of approximately 4 or approximately 12 weeks were pooled.

Germline V gene sequence: CDR1 LNHDA, CDR2 SQIVND (reference sequence). With V trimmed by 5 bases and J by 4 bases, 6 bases remained unmatched. This CDR3 is 16 amino acids long. The assay was immunoSEQ multiplex PCR, and TCRdb's table has in-frame clones only and misses some. The sample holds around 100,000 clones, about 86% seen once. This TCR was recovered from an adult in good health. This sample comprised peripheral blood, obtained on day 0 of AZD1222 vaccination. V usage is TRBV19 and J usage is TRBJ2-2, with 11 bases fitting TRBD1. CDR3 DNA sequence: TGTGCCAGTAGTGGAGGACAGGGGGCCGGCACCGGGGAGCTGTTTTTT. As protein: CASSGGQGAGTGELFF.